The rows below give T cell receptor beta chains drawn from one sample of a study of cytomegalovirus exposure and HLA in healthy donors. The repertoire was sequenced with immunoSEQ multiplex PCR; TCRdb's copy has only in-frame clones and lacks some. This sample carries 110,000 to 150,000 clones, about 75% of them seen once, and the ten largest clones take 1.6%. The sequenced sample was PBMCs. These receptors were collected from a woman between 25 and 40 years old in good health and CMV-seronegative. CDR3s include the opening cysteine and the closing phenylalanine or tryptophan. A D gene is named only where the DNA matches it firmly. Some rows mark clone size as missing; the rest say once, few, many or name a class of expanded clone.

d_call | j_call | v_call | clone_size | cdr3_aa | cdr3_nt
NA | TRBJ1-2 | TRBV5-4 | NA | CASSLGTFGGYTF | TGTGCCAGCAGCCTAGGGACTTTTGGGGGCTACACCTTC
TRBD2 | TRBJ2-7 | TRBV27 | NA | CASSLSGLVYEQYF | TGTGCCAGCAGTTTATCGGGACTAGTCTACGAGCAGTACTTC
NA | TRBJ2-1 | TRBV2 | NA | CAITFGRGYNEQFF | TGTGCCATCACTTTCGGCAGGGGATACAATGAGCAGTTCTTC
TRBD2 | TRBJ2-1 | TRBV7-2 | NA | CASSATYSGRGNEQFF | TGTGCCAGCAGCGCTACCTACAGCGGGAGAGGTAATGAGCAGTTCTTC
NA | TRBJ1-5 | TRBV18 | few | CASSQGQDQPQHF | TGTGCCAGCTCACAGGGGCAGGATCAGCCCCAGCATTTT
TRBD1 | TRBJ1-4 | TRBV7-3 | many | CASSLTAGQGSEKLFF | TGTGCCAGCAGCTTAACGGCGGGACAGGGGAGTGAAAAACTGTTTTTT
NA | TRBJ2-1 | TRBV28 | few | CASRLTESSYNEQFF | TGTGCCAGCAGGCTGACGGAGAGCTCCTACAATGAGCAGTTCTTC
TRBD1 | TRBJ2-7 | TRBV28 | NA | CASSRPGQGYEQYF | TGTGCCAGCAGCAGGCCGGGACAGGGCTACGAGCAGTACTTC
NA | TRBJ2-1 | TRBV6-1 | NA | CASQSGLYNEQFF | TGTGCCAGCCAATCGGGACTCTACAATGAGCAGTTCTTC
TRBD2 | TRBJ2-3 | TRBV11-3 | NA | CASSLSGGYTDTQYF | TGTGCCAGCAGCTTATCGGGGGGGTATACAGATACGCAGTATTTT
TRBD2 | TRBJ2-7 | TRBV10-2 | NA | CASSDLAGGNSYEQYF | TGCGCCAGCAGTGACCTAGCGGGAGGGAACTCCTACGAGCAGTACTTC
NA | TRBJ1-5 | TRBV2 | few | CASSFGLDSNQPQHF | TGTGCCAGCAGTTTCGGACTCGATAGCAATCAGCCCCAGCATTTT
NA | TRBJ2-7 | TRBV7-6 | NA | CASSLDPGREQYF | TGTGCCAGCAGCTTAGACCCTGGTCGGGAGCAGTACTTC
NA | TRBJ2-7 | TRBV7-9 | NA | CASSRGSYEQYF | TGTGCCAGCAGCCGGGGCTCCTACGAGCAGTACTTC
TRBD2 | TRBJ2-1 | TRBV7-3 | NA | CASSLTWMASPPGGQFF | TGTGCCAGCAGCTTAACCTGGATGGCTAGCCCGCCGGGGGGGCAGTTCTTC
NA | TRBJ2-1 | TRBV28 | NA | CASSSYYNEQFF | TGTGCCAGCAGTTCGTACTACAATGAGCAGTTCTTC
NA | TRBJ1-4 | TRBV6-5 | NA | CASGGGLGEKLFF | TGTGCCAGCGGGGGGGGGCTTGGCGAAAAACTGTTTTTT
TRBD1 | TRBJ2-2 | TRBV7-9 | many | CASSRRDRVPGELFF | TGTGCCAGCAGCCGCCGGGACAGGGTGCCCGGGGAGCTGTTTTTT
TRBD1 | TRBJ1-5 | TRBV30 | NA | CAWSGRSGTGGTQPQHF | TGTGCCTGGAGTGGACGTTCCGGGACAGGGGGTACTCAGCCCCAGCATTTT
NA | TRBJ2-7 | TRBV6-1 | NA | CASRSGTENNYEQYF | TGTGCCAGCAGGTCCGGGACTGAAAACAACTACGAGCAGTACTTC
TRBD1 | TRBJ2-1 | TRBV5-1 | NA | CASSWGDRAISNEQFF | TGCGCCAGCAGCTGGGGGGACAGGGCAATCTCCAATGAGCAGTTCTTC
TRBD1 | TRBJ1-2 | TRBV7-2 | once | CASSLATGDHYGYTF | TGTGCCAGCAGCTTAGCGACAGGGGACCACTATGGCTACACCTTC
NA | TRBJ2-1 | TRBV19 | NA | CASRGSGNNEQFF | TGTGCCAGTAGGGGGAGTGGGAACAATGAGCAGTTCTTC
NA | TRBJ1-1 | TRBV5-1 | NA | CASSLFGDGLEAFF | TGCGCCAGCAGCTTGTTCGGGGATGGCCTTGAAGCTTTCTTT
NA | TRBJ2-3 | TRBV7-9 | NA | CASSLYRDFADTQYF | TGTGCCAGCAGCCTATATCGGGATTTCGCAGATACGCAGTATTTT
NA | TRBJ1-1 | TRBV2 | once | CASSSLGGDTEAFF | TGTGCCAGCAGTTCGCTAGGGGGGGACACTGAAGCTTTCTTT
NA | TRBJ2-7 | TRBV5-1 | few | CASSLQGLAYEQYF | TGCGCCAGCAGCTTGCAGGGACTTGCCTACGAGCAGTACTTC
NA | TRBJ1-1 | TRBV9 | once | CASSVGPENTEAFF | TGTGCCAGCAGCGTAGGCCCAGAGAACACTGAAGCTTTCTTT
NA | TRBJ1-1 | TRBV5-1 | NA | CASSSTQGRTEAFF | TGCGCCAGCAGCTCTACTCAGGGGCGCACTGAAGCTTTCTTT
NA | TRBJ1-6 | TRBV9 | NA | CASSVLDSPLHF | TGTGCCAGCAGCGTACTCGATTCACCCCTCCACTTT
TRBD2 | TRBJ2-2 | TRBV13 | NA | CASSLEQNVGSGGPNTGELFF | TGTGCCAGCAGCTTAGAGCAAAACGTTGGGAGCGGGGGTCCCAACACCGGGGAGCTGTTTTTT
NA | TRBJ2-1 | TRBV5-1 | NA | CASSSRIDNEQFF | TGCGCCAGCAGCTCGAGGATCGACAATGAGCAGTTCTTC
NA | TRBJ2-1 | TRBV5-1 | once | CASSSTAVTLDEQFF | TGCGCCAGCAGCTCGACAGCAGTTACTCTAGATGAGCAGTTCTTC
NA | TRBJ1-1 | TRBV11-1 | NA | CASSSPTKRAFF | TGTGCCAGCAGCTCCCCTACTAAGCGCGCTTTCTTT
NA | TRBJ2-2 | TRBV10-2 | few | CASKREWEVGAGELFF | TGCGCCAGCAAGAGAGAGTGGGAGGTAGGGGCCGGGGAGCTGTTTTTT
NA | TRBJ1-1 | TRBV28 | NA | CASSPFRGGGTEAFF | TGTGCCAGCAGTCCCTTCCGGGGGGGAGGGACTGAAGCTTTCTTT
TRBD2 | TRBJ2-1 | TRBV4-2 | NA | CASSQEGSGGEQFF | TGTGCCAGCAGCCAAGAAGGTAGCGGGGGTGAGCAGTTCTTC
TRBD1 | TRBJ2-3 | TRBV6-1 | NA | CASSEVPTGVDTQYF | TGTGCCAGCAGTGAAGTTCCGACAGGGGTAGATACGCAGTATTTT
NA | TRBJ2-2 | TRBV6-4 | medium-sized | CASSAGNTGELFF | TGTGCCAGCAGTGCGGGGAACACCGGGGAGCTGTTTTTT
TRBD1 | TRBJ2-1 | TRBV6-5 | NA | CASRSRDRVGNEQFF | TGTGCCAGCAGATCCCGGGACAGGGTTGGCAATGAGCAGTTCTTC
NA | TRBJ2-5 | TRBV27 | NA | CASSFGRGGLLGETQYF | TGTGCCAGCAGTTTCGGTAGAGGCGGACTCTTAGGGGAGACCCAGTACTTC